The present T cell receptor beta chain was sequenced within a study of blood T cell repertoires in COVID-19. As originally analysed: Reference gene primer amplification in the assay estimated nucleated cell counts. Measured with immunoSEQ multiplex PCR; TCRdb has only the in-frame clones, and not every one. That table is the source of V, J and clone size, and D and trimming were worked out from the DNA. Among roughly 100,000 clones listed, roughly 81% were seen once. The CDR3 is 14 amino acids. The V gene lost 10 bases and the J gene lost 5 bases, with 17 bases spanning the gap. CDR1 LGHDT and CDR2 YNNKEL come from the germline V gene (reference sequence).

The sequenced material came from peripheral blood. This clonotype originated in a man aged 35-49 years with active or convalescent COVID-19. The chain is built from TRBV3-1 (or the pseudogene TRBV3-2) and TRBJ2-2; the D is unclear. The CDR3 nucleotides read TGTGCCACGAAAAACAATGGGCCGACCGGGGAGCTGTTTTTT. Its protein product is CATKNNGPTGELFF.